These 14 T cell receptor beta chains originate from one sample sequenced in a study of T cells expressing NK-cell markers. TCRdb re-called the 5' RACE reads and catalogs CDR3 proteins one per entry, DNA excluded. Its clone listing holds 500,000 or so distinct CDR3 sequences. The material sequenced was blood T cells: a sorted CD56 or NKG2C T cell subset, CD4+ or CD8+ T cells, or bulk PBMC T cells (not recorded which). All receptors derive from a man between 18 and 29 years old in good health.

The rearrangement joins TRBV12-3 or TRBV12-4 to TRBJ1-5; the D call of TRBD1 rests on TCRdb alone, since no DNA is present to check it. The CDR3 length is 15 residues. The CDR3 sequence is CASRLQGLGNQPQHF.

The chain has TRBV9 and TRBJ2-5; the D gene TCRdb calls, TRBD2, cannot be checked with no DNA. There are 16 residues in the CDR3. Germline CDR1 reads SGDLS; CDR2 reads YYNGEE. The CDR3 loop is CASSVAQGLAGETQYF. Full variable domain (missing parts from reference TRBV9 and TRBJ2-5): DSGVTQTPKHLITATGQRVTLRCSPRSGDLSVYWYQQSLDQGLQFLIQYYNGEERAKGNILERFSAQQFPDLHSELNLSSLELGDSALYFCASSVAQGLAGETQYFGPGTRLLVL.

The chain joins TRBV7-3 to TRBJ2-1; TCRdb reports TRBD2, a call that lacks DNA to check it against. This CDR3 contains 16 residues. Germline V gives CDR1 SGHTA, CDR2 FQGTGA. CDR3 protein: CASSPTSGRYVNEQFF. Full variable domain (remainder filled in from reference TRBV7-3 and TRBJ2-1): GAGVSQTPSNKVTEKGKYVELRCDPISGHTALYWYRQSLGQGPEFLIYFQGTGAADDSGLPNDRFFAVRPEGSVSTLKIQRTERGDSAVYLCASSPTSGRYVNEQFFGPGTRLTVL.

V usage is TRBV3-1 and J usage is TRBJ2-1. The CDR3 is 17 residues long. CDR1 and CDR2 (germline): LGHDT, YNNKEL (reference sequence). The CDR3 spells CASSQQGGGVTYNEQFF.

V is TRBV5-1 and J is TRBJ2-2; TCRdb gives TRBD1 as the D gene, but with no DNA this cannot be confirmed. Germline V gives CDR1 SGHRS, CDR2 YFSETQ. The CDR3 totals 17 residues. CDR3 loop: CASSFRGQGANTGELFF.

This chain joins TRBV18 and TRBJ2-1. The germline gives CDR1 KGHSH, CDR2 LQKENI. The CDR3 length is 11 residues. The CDR3 sequence is CASSPNKEQFF.

This chain links TRBV7-2 with TRBJ2-3. Germline values: CDR1 SGHTA, CDR2 FQGNSA. This CDR3 region has 15 residues. CDR3 in amino acids: CASSSYGVSTDTQYF.

The CDR3 is CASAGREGTGPNEQFF. The genes are TRBV21-1 and TRBJ2-1; TCRdb proposes TRBD1, but this gene call is untestable without DNA. TRBV21-1 corresponds to a pseudogene. The CDR3 is 16 amino acids.

The chain uses TRBV13 and TRBJ1-1. This CDR3 is 15 amino acids long. In germline, CDR1 is PRHDT, CDR2 FYEKMQ (reference sequence). The CDR3 protein is CASSSLQYRNTEAFF.

This chain links TRBV14 with TRBJ2-6; no DNA is available, so the TRBD1 call from TCRdb remains unchecked. CDR1 is SGHDN and CDR2 is FVKESK in the germline V gene. This CDR3 is built from 19 residues. CDR3: CASSKWDRGPSRGANVLTF.

The J gene is TRBJ1-5, the V gene TRBV10-2; no DNA is available, so the TRBD1 call from TCRdb remains unchecked. The CDR3 loop spans 13 amino acids. CDR1 WSHSY and CDR2 SAAADI come from the germline V gene. The CDR3 reads CASRGLGNQPQHF.

The chain employs TRBV5-1 and TRBJ2-3; the TCRdb D gene call, TRBD2, has no DNA to confirm it. Germline CDR1 reads SGHRS; CDR2 reads YFSETQ. The CDR3 runs 15 residues. The CDR3 protein is CASSLSGIVVNTQYF.

This chain uses TRBV7-2 with TRBJ1-5; the D call from TCRdb, TRBD1, cannot be confirmed without DNA. This CDR3 region has 16 residues. Germline V gene sequence: CDR1 SGHTA, CDR2 FQGNSA. CDR3 sequence reads: CASSQGQGKSNQPQHF.

The rearrangement joins TRBV7-2 to TRBJ2-5; TCRdb proposes TRBD2, but this gene call is untestable without DNA. The CDR3 has 16 residues. Germline CDR1 SGHTA, CDR2 FQGNSA. The CDR3 is CASSEGVLAGVETQYF.